This T cell receptor (beta chain) was observed in a study of blood T cell repertoires in COVID-19. Study-wide context: Sites across the United States, Italy and Spain contributed samples from acute and convalescent COVID-19. T cells, B-cell-depleted T cells, or PBMCs supplied cDNA or gDNA.

Germline values: CDR1 SGHDT, CDR2 YYEEEE. The CDR3 spans 13 residues. The ends were cut back, 6 bases at V and 5 bases at J, with 15 bases in the middle. Authors' methods: How many nucleated cells were present was estimated from reference gene primer amplification. The table came from immunoSEQ multiplex PCR; TCRdb's copy has only in-frame clones and leaves some out. That table supplies the V and J calls and clone size; D and trimming were determined from the DNA. The sample shows around 280,000 clones, about 90% of them seen only once. The receptor was derived from a woman aged 45-65 years who had recovered from COVID-19. The chain is built from TRBV5-6 and TRBJ2-7, with a possible D match to TRBD2 (6 bases). The sequenced material came from peripheral blood. The CDR3 region has the DNA TGTGCCAGCAACGGGGCGGGGTATGACGAGCAGTACTTC. It encodes CASNGAGYDEQYF.